The clone carrying this T cell receptor (beta chain) was seen only a few times. Its antigen remains unidentified. Unique molecular identifiers were carried by the TCR beta cDNA libraries. TCRdb recomputed calls from the PCR reads with MiXCR, one row per CDR3 protein. The sample has roughly 670,000 distinct CDR3 sequences; around 64% are singletons. The source of the sample is a study of post-analysis software for immune sequencing data. Study observations and caveats: Multiple sclerosis patients had significantly lower normalized Chao1 diversity than controls. Included in a set of five TRBV segments more frequent in patients than controls were TRBV5-6, TRBV5-1 and TRBV20-1.

The CDR3 covers 15 residues. CDR1 is MRHNA and CDR2 is SNTAGT in the germline V gene. Trimming removed 4 bases at V and 4 bases at J, with 14 bases between. The chain couples TRBV6-4 to TRBJ2-1; D not certain. The clonotype comes from a girl aged 2 to 9 with multiple sclerosis. Sequencing was carried out using blood. The CDR3, as DNA: TGTGCCAGCAGTGTGGAAGCGCCACCTTACAATGAGCAGTTCTTC. This gives the protein CASSVEAPPYNEQFF.